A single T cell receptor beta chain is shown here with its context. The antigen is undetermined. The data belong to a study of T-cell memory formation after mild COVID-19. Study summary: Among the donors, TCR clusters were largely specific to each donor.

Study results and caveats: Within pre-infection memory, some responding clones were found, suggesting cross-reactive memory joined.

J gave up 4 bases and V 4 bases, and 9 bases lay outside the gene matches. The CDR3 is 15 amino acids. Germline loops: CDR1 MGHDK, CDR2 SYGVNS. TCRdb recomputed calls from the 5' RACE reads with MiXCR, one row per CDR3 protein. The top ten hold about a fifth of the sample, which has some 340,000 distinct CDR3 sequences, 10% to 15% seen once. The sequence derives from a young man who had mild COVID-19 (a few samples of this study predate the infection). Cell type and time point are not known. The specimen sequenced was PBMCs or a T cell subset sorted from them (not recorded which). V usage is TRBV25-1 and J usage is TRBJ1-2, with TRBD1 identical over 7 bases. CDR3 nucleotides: TGTGCCAGCAGTGGGGGAAGGGGGCGCAGCTATGGCTACACCTTC. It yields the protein CASSGGRGRSYGYTF.